These 29 T cell receptor beta chains were all obtained from the same sample, sequenced in a study of T cell responses to AZD1222 COVID-19 vaccine. Only in-frame clones appear in the TCRdb table, and some are missing; sequencing was by immunoSEQ multiplex PCR. The sample holds 120,000 or so clones; approximately 90% are singletons and the top ten take approximately 7.5%. Source: peripheral blood, taken on day 0 of AZD1222 vaccination. Source of these receptors: an adult in good health.

The chain is built from TRBV24-1 and TRBJ1-2, with a tentative D call TRBD1 (5 bases). From germline, CDR1 is KGHDR and CDR2 SFDVKD. This CDR3 comprises 14 residues. Deletions cut 3 bases from V and 2 bases from J, with 9 bases between. CDR3 coding DNA: TGTGCCACCAGTGATACCGGGGGGAACTATGGCTACACCTTC. Residues: CATSDTGGNYGYTF.

This clone is medium-sized by share. The rearrangement links TRBV27 to TRBJ2-7; D unclear. The CDR3 has 17 residues. The germline CDR1 and CDR2 sequences are MNHEY and SMNVEV (reference sequence). Trimming left V 5 bases short and J 0 bases short, with 20 bases between. Here the CDR3 DNA reads TGTGCCAGCAGTCGCTCCTCCCCGACGCTCCTCTCCTACGAGCAGTACTTC. As protein: CASSRSSPTLLSYEQYF.

This chain connects TRBV28 to TRBJ2-7; TRBD1 aligns across 7 bases. The ends lost 8 bases at V and 3 bases at J; junction bases unmatched: 7. The germline V gene has CDR1 MDHEN and CDR2 SYDVKM. This CDR3 is 13 amino acids long. Written as DNA, the CDR3 is TGTGCCAGCCAGGGACAGTGGAACTACGAGCAGTACTTC. Its translation: CASQGQWNYEQYF.

The J gene is TRBJ1-5, the V gene TRBV7-2; no definite D call. Trimming took off 3 bases at V and 3 bases at J, with 6 bases between the two ends. The CDR3 has 13 residues. The germline V gene encodes CDR1 SGHTA and CDR2 FQGNSA. The CDR3: CASSFGDNQPQHF. The DNA of the CDR3 is TGTGCCAGCAGCTTCGGGGACAATCAGCCCCAGCATTTT.

J is TRBJ1-2 and V is TRBV11-2; D perhaps matches TRBD1 (6 bases). The germline V and J ends were trimmed by 5 bases and 0 bases, with 13 bases remaining between them. Germline loops: CDR1 SGHAT, CDR2 FQNNGV. This CDR3 spans 15 amino acids. The CDR3 spells CASSERTDPNYGYTF. The CDR3 nucleotides read TGTGCCAGCAGCGAACGGACAGATCCTAACTATGGCTACACCTTC. Drawing the rest from reference TRBV11-2 and TRBJ1-2, the complete variable domain is EAGVAQSPRYKIIEKRQSVAFWCNPISGHATLYWYQQILGQGPKLLIQFQNNGVVDDSQLPKDRFSAERLKGVDSTLKIQPAKLEDSAVYLCASSERTDPNYGYTFGSGTRLTVV.

This clone was recorded once. This chain joins TRBV9 and TRBJ2-3, with 7 positions matching TRBD2. This CDR3 spans 15 amino acids. The ends lost 4 bases at V and 4 bases at J; junction bases unmatched: 9. CDR1 SGDLS and CDR2 YYNGEE come from the germline V gene. CDR3 in amino acids: CASSPRAGVPDTQYF. CDR3 sequence (DNA): TGTGCCAGCAGCCCCCGGGCGGGAGTTCCAGATACGCAGTATTTT.

The V gene is TRBV5-1, the J gene TRBJ2-7, with TRBD1 matching 9 bases. This CDR3 contains 14 residues. CDR1 is SGHRS and CDR2 is YFSETQ in the germline V gene. The J segment lost 4 bases and the V segment lost 5 bases, leaving 7 bases of the junction unmatched. The CDR3 is CASSNRGRGYEQYF. The CDR3 DNA reads as TGCGCCAGCAGTAACAGGGGGCGCGGGTACGAGCAGTACTTC.

This clone appeared a single time. The chain recombines TRBV10-2 with TRBJ2-1; the D gene is possibly TRBD1 (6 bases). CDR1 and CDR2 from the germline V gene are WSHSY and SAAADI. This CDR3 spans 15 amino acids. The ends were cut back, 8 bases at V and 0 bases at J, with 14 bases in the middle. The CDR3 sequence is CASGPDSLSYNEQFF. CDR3 bases: TGCGCCAGCGGCCCGGACAGCCTCTCCTACAATGAGCAGTTCTTC.

The chain has TRBV2 and TRBJ2-1, with TRBD2 identical over 8 bases. In germline, CDR1 is SNHLY, CDR2 FYNNEI. With V trimmed by 6 bases and J by 6 bases, 10 bases remained unmatched. This CDR3 is 15 amino acids long. The CDR3: CASSPRGLGANEQFF. In DNA form, the CDR3 reads TGTGCCAGCAGCCCCCGGGGACTAGGGGCCAATGAGCAGTTCTTC.

V is TRBV7-8 and J is TRBJ2-2, with unresolved D. This CDR3 has 13 amino acids. CDR1 SGHVS and CDR2 FQNEAQ come from the germline V gene. Deletions cut 5 bases from V and 7 bases from J, with 11 bases between. DNA for the CDR3: TGTGCCAGCAGCAGGGTACGGTTCGGGGAGCTGTTTTTT. This encodes CASSRVRFGELFF.

The rearrangement joins TRBV12-3 or TRBV12-4 to TRBJ1-4, with D hard to call. The CDR3 is made up of 11 amino acids. The V end lost 1 base, the J end lost 10 bases, and 4 bases lay between the germline ends. In DNA, the CDR3 is TGTGCCAGCAGTTTAGGAGGAAAACTGTTTTTT. Encoded protein: CASSLGGKLFF.

The chain is built from TRBV7-2 and TRBJ2-2, with D possibly being TRBD1 or TRBD2 (5 bases each). Germline CDR1 reads SGHTA; CDR2 reads FQGNSA. V was cut by 5 bases and J by 5 bases, with 18 bases left in between. This CDR3 has 16 residues. Here the CDR3 reads CASSESGNRGTGELFF. CDR3 coding DNA: TGTGCCAGCAGCGAATCCGGGAATAGGGGTACCGGGGAGCTGTTTTTT.

In its sample, this clone was seen once. The chain has TRBV28 and TRBJ2-7; D possibly corresponds to TRBD2 (5 bases). V was shortened by 8 bases and J by 4 bases, with 18 bases between the two germline ends. Per the germline V gene, CDR1 is MDHEN and CDR2 is SYDVKM. This CDR3 has 14 residues. CDR3 in DNA: TGTGCCAGCCTTGGCGGAGGAAGCGTTTACGAGCAGTACTTC. This codes for CASLGGGSVYEQYF.

The chain is built from TRBV28 and TRBJ2-3; 9 bases map to TRBD2. The CDR3 runs to 18 residues. Trimming removed 4 bases from V and 0 bases from J; junction bases left unmatched: 11. Germline V CDR1 and CDR2: MDHEN, SYDVKM. DNA for the CDR3: TGTGCCAGCAGTTCCACCGGGACTAGCTACACAAGCACAGATACGCAGTATTTT. As protein: CASSSTGTSYTSTDTQYF.

The rearrangement uses TRBV10-1 and TRBJ2-2, with D perhaps matching TRBD1 (6 bases). Germline CDR1 WNHNN, CDR2 SYGVQD (reference sequence). Trimming took 3 bases from V and 3 from J, leaving 8 bases between them. The CDR3 loop spans 14 amino acids. CDR3: CASSDPGDTGELFF. The CDR3 DNA reads as TGCGCCAGCAGTGACCCAGGGGACACCGGGGAGCTGTTTTTT.

This clone was seen once. V usage is TRBV19 and J usage is TRBJ1-1, with 9 bases that match TRBD1. V was pared by 3 bases and J by 1 base, with 3 bases of the junction left unmatched. The V gene's germline CDR1 is LNHDA and CDR2 SQIVND (reference sequence). There are 15 residues in the CDR3. The DNA for the CDR3 is TGTGCCAGTAGTATCACGACAGGGGGGAACACTGAAGCTTTCTTT. Protein: CASSITTGGNTEAFF.

The chain recombines TRBV3-1 (or the pseudogene TRBV3-2) with TRBJ2-1; 7 bases agree with TRBD2. The CDR3 totals 15 residues. Trimming at V came to 5 bases and at J to 2 bases, leaving 6 bases not matched to a gene. CDR1 is LGHDT, CDR2 YNNKEL, per germline (reference sequence). CDR3 region: CASSSSGPTYNEQFF. CDR3 sequence (DNA): TGTGCCAGCAGCTCTAGCGGTCCCACCTACAATGAGCAGTTCTTC.

The chain combines TRBV27 with TRBJ2-7; the D gene is possibly TRBD2 (5 bases). Trimming removed 5 bases from V and 3 bases from J, with 35 bases in between. CDR1 and CDR2 from the germline V gene are MNHEY and SMNVEV (reference sequence). The CDR3 spans 21 residues. The CDR3 here is CASSPFPALPGIPPRLYEQYF. The CDR3 DNA sequence: TGTGCCAGCAGTCCCTTCCCTGCCTTACCGGGAATCCCCCCCCGACTCTACGAGCAGTACTTC.

The chain couples TRBV7-8 to TRBJ2-7; no definite D call. The V and J ends lost 1 base and 5 bases respectively, with 12 bases between them. The germline V gene encodes CDR1 SGHVS and CDR2 FQNEAQ. The CDR3 has 14 amino acids. The CDR3 sequence is CASSLEGPRDEQYF. DNA of the CDR3: TGTGCCAGCAGCTTAGAAGGTCCCCGGGACGAGCAGTACTTC.

This CDR3 is CASSLGLSQPQHF. The CDR3 DNA sequence: TGTGCCAGCAGCTTAGGCCTGAGTCAGCCCCAGCATTTT. This chain links TRBV11-2 with TRBJ1-5; D unresolved. Trimming left V 1 base short and J 6 bases short, with 7 bases between. CDR3 length: 13 amino acids. Germline assignment: CDR1 SGHAT and CDR2 FQNNGV.

The chain combines TRBV19 with TRBJ1-3, with a tentative D call TRBD1 (5 bases). This CDR3 has 13 residues. V lost 5 bases and J lost 3, with 8 bases in between. The germline V gene has CDR1 LNHDA and CDR2 SQIVND (reference sequence). CDR3 region: CASSAQGGNTIYF. The CDR3 bases are TGTGCCAGTAGTGCTCAGGGTGGAAACACCATATATTTT.

This chain joins TRBV7-2 and TRBJ2-5; maybe TRBD1 (6 bases). The V end was cut by 1 base, the J end by 5 bases, with 17 bases between. In germline, CDR1 is SGHTA, CDR2 FQGNSA. The CDR3 totals 16 residues. The CDR3 region is CASSLGAQGRWETQYF. The CDR3, as DNA: TGTGCCAGCAGCTTAGGGGCGCAGGGGCGGTGGGAGACCCAGTACTTC.

The chain couples TRBV6-5 to TRBJ1-4, with 8 bases lining up with TRBD1. This CDR3 spans 15 amino acids. Germline V gene lookup returns CDR1 MNHEY and CDR2 SVGAGI. V was pared by 6 bases and J by 5 bases, with 8 bases of the junction left unmatched. The CDR3 spells CASRPERDRNEKLFF. The CDR3 coding sequence is TGTGCCAGCAGGCCCGAGAGGGACAGGAATGAAAAACTGTTTTTT.

The chain is built from TRBV21-1 and TRBJ2-1; the D call TRBD2 from the table was never checked on the DNA. TRBV21-1 is a recognized pseudogene. The CDR3 is 18 amino acids. As DNA, the CDR3 is TGTGCCAGCAGCAAAGCGGGAGGGCCGTACTACTACTACAATGAGCAGTTCTTC. Its protein is CASSKAGGPYYYYNEQFF.

V usage is TRBV9 and J usage is TRBJ1-2, with D hard to call. Trimming left V 4 bases short and J 4 bases short, with 14 bases between. There are 14 residues in the CDR3. CDR1 and CDR2 from the germline V gene are SGDLS and YYNGEE. The CDR3 nucleotides read TGTGCCAGCAGCCCCTCGGGCAGCTCCTATGGCTACACCTTC. Translated, it gives CASSPSGSSYGYTF. The variable domain in full, with the rest retrieved from reference TRBV9 and TRBJ1-2, is DSGVTQTPKHLITATGQRVTLRCSPRSGDLSVYWYQQSLDQGLQFLIQYYNGEERAKGNILERFSAQQFPDLHSELNLSSLELGDSALYFCASSPSGSSYGYTFGSGTRLTVV.

A note on this clone: Additional DNA sequences in this sample encode the identical CDR3. The V and J genes are TRBV7-2 and TRBJ2-5, with unresolved D. Trimming took off 5 bases at V and 0 bases at J, with 13 bases between the two ends. Germline V gives CDR1 SGHTA, CDR2 FQGNSA. CDR3 length: 15 amino acids. CDR3 in DNA: TGTGCCAGCAGCCCACTGGCGGCTAACCAAGAGACCCAGTACTTC. As protein: CASSPLAANQETQYF.

This chain's CDR3 is CASSPTGGWDSPLHF. CDR3 DNA sequence: TGTGCCAGCAGCCCCACGGGGGGCTGGGATTCACCCCTCCACTTT. The chain links TRBV7-3 to TRBJ1-6; maybe TRBD1 (6 bases). This CDR3 has 15 amino acids. With 5 bases removed from V and 8 bases from J, the gap between germline ends came to 16 bases. Germline assignment: CDR1 SGHTA and CDR2 FQGTGA.

This sequence joins TRBV5-1 and TRBJ1-4, with a weak D call TRBD1 (5 bases). Deletions cut 4 bases from V and 8 bases from J, with 15 bases between. The CDR3 is made up of 14 amino acids. Germline CDR1 SGHRS, CDR2 YFSETQ. This chain's CDR3 is CASSQTGDSEKLFF. The DNA for the CDR3 is TGCGCCAGCAGCCAAACAGGTGATAGCGAAAAACTGTTTTTT.

V gene TRBV4-1 combines with J gene TRBJ2-1, with 9 positions matching TRBD1. Germline lookup yields CDR1 MGHRA and CDR2 YSYEKL. V was clipped by 1 base and J by 7 bases; unmatched bases: 11. The length of the CDR3 is 17 residues. This CDR3 is CASSQVVTGTGRNEQFF. In DNA form, the CDR3 reads TGCGCCAGCAGCCAAGTGGTAACCGGGACAGGGAGGAATGAGCAGTTCTTC.